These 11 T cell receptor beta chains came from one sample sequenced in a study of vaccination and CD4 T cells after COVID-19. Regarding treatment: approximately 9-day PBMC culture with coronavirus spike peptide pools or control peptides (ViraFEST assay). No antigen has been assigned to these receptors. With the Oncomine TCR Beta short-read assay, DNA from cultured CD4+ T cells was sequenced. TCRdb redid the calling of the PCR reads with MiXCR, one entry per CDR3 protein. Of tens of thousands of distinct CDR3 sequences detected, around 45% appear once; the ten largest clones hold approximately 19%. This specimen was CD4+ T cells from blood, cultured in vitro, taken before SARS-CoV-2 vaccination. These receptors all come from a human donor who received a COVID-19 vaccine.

The CDR3 region is CASSLGNTDTQYF. CDR3 DNA sequence: TGTGCCAGCAGTTTAGGAAACACAGATACGCAGTATTTT. This chain links TRBV12-3 or TRBV12-4 with TRBJ2-3; no firm D call. V lost 1 base and J lost 2, with 4 bases in between. The CDR3 contains 13 residues.

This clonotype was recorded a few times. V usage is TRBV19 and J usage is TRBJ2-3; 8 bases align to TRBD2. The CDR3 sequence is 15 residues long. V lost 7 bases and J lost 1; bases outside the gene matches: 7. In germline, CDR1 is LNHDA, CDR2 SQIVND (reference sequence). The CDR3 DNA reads TGTGCCAGTACCCTATCGGGGGGGCGCACAGATACGCAGTATTTT. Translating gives CASTLSGGRTDTQYF.

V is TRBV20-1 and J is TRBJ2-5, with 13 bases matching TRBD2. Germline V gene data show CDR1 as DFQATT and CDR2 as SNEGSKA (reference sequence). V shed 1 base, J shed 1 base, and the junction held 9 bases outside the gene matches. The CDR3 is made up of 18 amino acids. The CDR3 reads CSARVRPRLAGGQETQYF. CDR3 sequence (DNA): TGCAGTGCTAGAGTCCGGCCGAGACTAGCGGGGGGCCAAGAGACCCAGTACTTC.

The CDR3 region has the DNA TGCAGTGCTAGAGTGACAGGGAGCTATGGCTACACCTTC. Translation: CSARVTGSYGYTF. The genes are TRBV20-1 and TRBJ1-2; 7 positions agree with TRBD1. V was clipped by 1 base and J by 4 bases; unmatched bases: 3. The CDR3 spans 13 residues. Germline CDR1 DFQATT, CDR2 SNEGSKA (reference sequence).

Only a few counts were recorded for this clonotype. CDR3 residues: CASSLHRGRNTEAFF. As DNA, the CDR3 is TGTGCCAGCAGTTTACACAGGGGCCGGAACACTGAAGCTTTCTTT. This chain joins TRBV2 and TRBJ1-1, with 7 bases that match TRBD1. The CDR3 consists of 15 residues. Trimming took 5 bases from V and 1 from J; bases not matched to a gene: 7. CDR1 and CDR2 from the germline V gene are SNHLY and FYNNEI. Looking up the rest from reference TRBV2 and TRBJ1-1 gives the full variable domain: EPEVTQTPSHQVTQMGQEVILRCVPISNHLYFYWYRQILGQKVEFLVSFYNNEISEKSEIFDDQFSVERPDGSNFTLKIRSTKLEDSAMYFCASSLHRGRNTEAFFGQGTRLTVV.

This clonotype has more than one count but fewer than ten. This CDR3 reads CASRSRQGGMAFF. For the CDR3, the DNA is TGTGCCAGCAGGTCCCGACAGGGAGGTATGGCTTTCTTT. The chain joins TRBV6-1 to TRBJ1-1; 7 nucleotides match TRBD1. V lost 6 bases, J lost 11 bases, and 12 bases stayed unmatched. This CDR3 has 13 amino acids. Germline values: CDR1 MNHNS, CDR2 SASEGT.

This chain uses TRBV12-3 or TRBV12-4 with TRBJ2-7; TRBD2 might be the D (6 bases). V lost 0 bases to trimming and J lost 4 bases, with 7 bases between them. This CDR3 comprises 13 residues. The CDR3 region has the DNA TGTGCCAGCAGTTTAGCGGAGGGGTACGAGCAGTACTTC. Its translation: CASSLAEGYEQYF.

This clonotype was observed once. The CDR3 region is CASSLAGGPSETQYF. The CDR3 DNA follows: TGTGCCAGCAGCTTAGCGGGGGGGCCGAGTGAGACGCAGTATTTT. The chain links TRBV7-6 to TRBJ2-3, with D possibly being TRBD2 (7 bases). CDR1 is SGHVS and CDR2 is FNYEAQ in the germline V gene. The CDR3 extends over 15 amino acids. The V end was cut by 0 bases, the J end by 9 bases, with 16 bases between. The full variable domain, its missing parts supplied by reference TRBV7-6 and TRBJ2-3, is GAGVSQSPRYKVTKRGQDVALRCDPISGHVSLYWYRQALGQGPEFLTYFNYEAQQDKSGLPNDRFSAERPEGSISTLTIQRTEQRDSAMYRCASSLAGGPSETQYFGPGTRLTVL.

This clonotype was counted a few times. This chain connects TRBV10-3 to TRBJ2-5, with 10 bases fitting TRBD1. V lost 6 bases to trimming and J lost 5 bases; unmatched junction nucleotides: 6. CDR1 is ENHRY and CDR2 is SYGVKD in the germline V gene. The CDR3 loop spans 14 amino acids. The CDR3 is CAIRATGGGETQYF. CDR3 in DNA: TGTGCCATCAGGGCGACAGGGGGCGGTGAGACCCAGTACTTC.

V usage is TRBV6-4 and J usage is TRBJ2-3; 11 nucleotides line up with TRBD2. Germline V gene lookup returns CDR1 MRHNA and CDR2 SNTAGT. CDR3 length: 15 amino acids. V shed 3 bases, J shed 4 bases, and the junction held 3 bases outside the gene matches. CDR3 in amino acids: CASSDLAGGADTQYF. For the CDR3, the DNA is TGTGCCAGCAGTGATCTAGCGGGGGGCGCAGATACGCAGTATTTT.

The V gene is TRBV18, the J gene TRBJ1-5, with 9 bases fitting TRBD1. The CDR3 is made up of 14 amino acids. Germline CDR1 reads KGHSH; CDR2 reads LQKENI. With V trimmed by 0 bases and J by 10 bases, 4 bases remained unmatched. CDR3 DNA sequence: TGTGCCAGCTCACCACCGACAGGGGGTGTCCCCCAGCATTTT. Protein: CASSPPTGGVPQHF. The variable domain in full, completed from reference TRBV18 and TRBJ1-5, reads NAGVMQNPRHLVRRRGQEARLRCSPMKGHSHVYWYRQLPEEGLKFMVYLQKENIIDESGMPKERFSAEFPKEGPSILRIQQVVRGDSAAYFCASSPPTGGVPQHFGDGTRLSIL.